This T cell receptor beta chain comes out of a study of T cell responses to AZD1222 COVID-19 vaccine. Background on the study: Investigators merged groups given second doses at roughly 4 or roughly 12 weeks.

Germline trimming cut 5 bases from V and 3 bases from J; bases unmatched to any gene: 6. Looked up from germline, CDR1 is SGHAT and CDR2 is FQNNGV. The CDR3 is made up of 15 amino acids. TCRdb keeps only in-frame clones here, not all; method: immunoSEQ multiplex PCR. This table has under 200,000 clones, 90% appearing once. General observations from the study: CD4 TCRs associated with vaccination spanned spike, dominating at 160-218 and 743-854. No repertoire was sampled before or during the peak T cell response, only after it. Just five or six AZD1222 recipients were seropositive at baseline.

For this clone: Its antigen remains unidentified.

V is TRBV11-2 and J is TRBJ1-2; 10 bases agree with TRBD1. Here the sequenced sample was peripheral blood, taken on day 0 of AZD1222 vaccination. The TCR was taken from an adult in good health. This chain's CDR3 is CASSLSDRGHYGYTF. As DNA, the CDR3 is TGTGCCAGCAGCCTTTCTGACAGGGGGCACTATGGCTACACCTTC. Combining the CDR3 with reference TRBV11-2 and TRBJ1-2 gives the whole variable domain EAGVAQSPRYKIIEKRQSVAFWCNPISGHATLYWYQQILGQGPKLLIQFQNNGVVDDSQLPKDRFSAERLKGVDSTLKIQPAKLEDSAVYLCASSLSDRGHYGYTFGSGTRLTVV.